This is a list of T cell receptor beta chains from one sample in a study of T cell responses to AZD1222 COVID-19 vaccine. Produced via immunoSEQ multiplex PCR; TCRdb's table is partial and in-frame only. The table has some 150,000 clones, approximately 95% seen once. This specimen consisted of peripheral blood, obtained on day 0 of AZD1222 vaccination. The receptors were gathered from an adult in good health. CDR3s include the opening cysteine and the closing phenylalanine or tryptophan. A D gene is named only where the DNA matches it firmly. The listing skips clone size in some rows; elsewhere it reads once, few, many or a size class.

d_call	v_call	clone_size	j_call	cdr3_nt	cdr3_aa
.	TRBV3-1/TRBV3-2	once	TRBJ2-7	TGTGCCAGCAGCCTTGCCGGGGCCGGCTACGAGCAGTACTTC	CASSLAGAGYEQYF
TRBD1	TRBV15	.	TRBJ1-5	TGTGCCACCAGCAGAGGGACGGGACAGGGTGATAGTCAGCCCCAGCATTTT	CATSRGTGQGDSQPQHF
.	TRBV5-8	.	TRBJ2-2	TGTGCCAGCAGCCCCGGACAGAGGAACACCGGGGAGCTGTTTTTT	CASSPGQRNTGELFF
TRBD2	TRBV30	.	TRBJ2-2	TGTGCCTGGAGTGTGACCCTAGCGGGGATAGGGGAGCTGTTTTTT	CAWSVTLAGIGELFF
TRBD2	TRBV10-3	.	TRBJ2-3	TGTGCCATCAACCCAGCGGGGGGTAGCACAGATACGCAGTATTTT	CAINPAGGSTDTQYF
.	TRBV19	.	TRBJ2-3	TGTGCCAGTAGTATTCAGGGGATTGGGGATACGCAGTATTTT	CASSIQGIGDTQYF
.	TRBV2	.	TRBJ1-6	TGTGCCAGCAAGGACCCGACCGGGTCACCCCTCCACTTT	CASKDPTGSPLHF
TRBD1	TRBV3-1/TRBV3-2	.	TRBJ2-7	TGTGCCAGCAGCCAAGCGGTTTGGGACAGGGTGTCCTACGAGCAGTACTTC	CASSQAVWDRVSYEQYF
.	TRBV7-8	.	TRBJ1-6	TGTGCCAGCAGCCCGCAGACAGATAATTCACCCCTCCACTTT	CASSPQTDNSPLHF
TRBD2	TRBV7-2	once	TRBJ2-3	TGTGCCAGCAGCCTAGCGGGAGGGCCCGGCACAGATACGCAGTATTTT	CASSLAGGPGTDTQYF
TRBD1	TRBV6-5	.	TRBJ1-5	TGTGCCAGCAGTTACTCCGGGACAGGGAATCAGCCCCAGCATTTT	CASSYSGTGNQPQHF
.	TRBV29-1	.	TRBJ2-3	TGCAGCGTGAACCTCCTGAGCACAGATACGCAGTATTTT	CSVNLLSTDTQYF
.	TRBV29-1	.	TRBJ1-1	TGCAGCGTCGCTTGGGGACCGAACACTGAAGCTTTCTTT	CSVAWGPNTEAFF
TRBD1	TRBV7-2	.	TRBJ1-5	TGTGCCAGCAGCTTAGGGGACAGTTTTAATCAGCCCCAGCATTTT	CASSLGDSFNQPQHF
.	TRBV20-1	.	TRBJ1-2	TGCAGTGCTAGTAGACAGCTCCCGGGCTATGGCTACACCTTC	CSASRQLPGYGYTF
TRBD2	TRBV2	.	TRBJ2-1	TGTGCCAGCAGGGGAGTAGCGGGAGTTTTCCATGAGCAGTTCTTC	CASRGVAGVFHEQFF
.	TRBV6-6	once	TRBJ1-2	TGTGCCAGCAGTTCAGGGAATGGCTACACCTTC	CASSSGNGYTF
.	TRBV19	.	TRBJ2-1	TGTGCCAGTAGTGCACTACCTAGCAATGAGCAGTTCTTC	CASSALPSNEQFF
.	TRBV7-8	once	TRBJ2-1	TGTGCCAGCAGCTTAGGACCCTACAATGAGCAGTTCTTC	CASSLGPYNEQFF
.	TRBV20-1	.	TRBJ1-3	TGCAGTGTAAGTGGCAGAAACACCATATATTTT	CSVSGRNTIYF
.	TRBV4-1	.	TRBJ1-1	TGCGCCAGCAGCCAACTAATATACACTGAAGCTTTCTTT	CASSQLIYTEAFF
TRBD1	TRBV10-2	.	TRBJ2-7	TGCGCCAGCAGTGAGTCGGGGACAGGGAGGGGCGAGCAGTACTTC	CASSESGTGRGEQYF
.	TRBV6-1	.	TRBJ1-6	TGTGCCAGCAGTGAAGATCATTTTGGGCAGCCCTATAATTCACCCCTCCACTTT	CASSEDHFGQPYNSPLHF
.	TRBV3-1/TRBV3-2	few	TRBJ1-1	TGTGCCAGCAGCTATACCCAGGGGACTGAAGCTTTCTTT	CASSYTQGTEAFF
.	TRBV7-2	few	TRBJ1-3	TGTGCCAGCAGCTATCTTGGGCCTCAAAAGAACACCATATATTTT	CASSYLGPQKNTIYF
.	TRBV5-1	.	TRBJ2-5	TGCGCCAGCAGCTTCTCCGAGACCCAGTACTTC	CASSFSETQYF
.	TRBV5-1	.	TRBJ1-1	TGCGCCAGCAGTTCGTCGGGGAGGAACACTGAAGCTTTCTTT	CASSSSGRNTEAFF
.	TRBV29-1	.	TRBJ2-2	TGCAGCGTTGAAGGAGGGACGATCGGGGAGCTGTTTTTT	CSVEGGTIGELFF
.	TRBV18	.	TRBJ1-2	TGTGCCAGCTCACCAGGGCAGGGGAGTGGCTACACCTTC	CASSPGQGSGYTF
.	TRBV2	once	TRBJ1-1	TGTGCCAGCAGTGTAAACCGGGACGGATATTCTAGCACTGAAGCTTTCTTT	CASSVNRDGYSSTEAFF
TRBD2	TRBV6-4	.	TRBJ2-1	TGTGCCAGCAGTTCTGCGGGGACTAGCGGGTACAATGAGCAGTTCTTC	CASSSAGTSGYNEQFF
.	TRBV4-1	once	TRBJ2-5	TGCGCCAGCAGCCAAGCGGCACTAGAACGGGAGACCCAGTACTTC	CASSQAALERETQYF
.	TRBV28	.	TRBJ2-7	TGTGCCGGCGTCATCGACCGGAGGGTGACCTACGAGCAGTACTTC	CAGVIDRRVTYEQYF
.	TRBV9	.	TRBJ2-1	TGTGCCAGCAGCGCCGACCTAAGCTATACGAATGAGCAGTTCTTC	CASSADLSYTNEQFF
.	TRBV30	.	TRBJ1-5	TGTGCCTGGAGTGTAGGGTATAGCAATCAGCCCCAGCATTTT	CAWSVGYSNQPQHF
.	TRBV5-6	.	TRBJ2-7	TGTGCCAGCAGCTCTCCTGTCCAGGCGAACTACGAGCAGTACTTC	CASSSPVQANYEQYF
.	TRBV5-5	.	TRBJ1-1	TGTGCCAGCAGGGTACAGGGCACTGAAGCTTTCTTT	CASRVQGTEAFF
.	TRBV6-1	.	TRBJ1-6	TGTGCCAGCAGTGGTGGGGAGAGGAGCTCCTATAATTCACCCCTCCACTTT	CASSGGERSSYNSPLHF
TRBD2	TRBV30	.	TRBJ2-3	TGTGCCTGGAGTGGTCCTAGCGGGAGTAGCGCAGATACGCAGTATTTT	CAWSGPSGSSADTQYF
TRBD1	TRBV7-2	.	TRBJ2-7	TGTGCCAGCAGCTTACAGGGGGCCTTCGGTATGGAGCAGTACTTC	CASSLQGAFGMEQYF
.	TRBV5-6	.	TRBJ1-1	TGTGCCAGCAGCTTGGCGGGACAAAGGCGTGAAGCTTTCTTT	CASSLAGQRREAFF
.	TRBV10-2	.	TRBJ2-7	TGCGCCAGCAGTGAGACCAGCCGGGAAGGATTCTCCTACGAGCAGTACTTC	CASSETSREGFSYEQYF
.	TRBV14	.	TRBJ1-2	TGTGCCAGCAGCCCCCACTTAAGGGGTTATGGCTACACCTTC	CASSPHLRGYGYTF
.	TRBV28	.	TRBJ1-2	TGTGCCAGCAGTTCCTACTATGGCTACACCTTC	CASSSYYGYTF
.	TRBV21-1	.	TRBJ1-5	TGTGCCAGCAGCAAAAGGGACGGAAGCAATCAGCCCCAGCATTTT	CASSKRDGSNQPQHF
.	TRBV10-3	.	TRBJ2-3	TGTGCCATCAGTGAGTTGGGTACGCAGTATTTT	CAISELGTQYF
TRBD2	TRBV6-5	.	TRBJ2-7	TGTGCCAGCAGTAGCTCCGGCGGCGGGGGCTACGAGCAGTACTTC	CASSSSGGGGYEQYF
.	TRBV6-5	.	TRBJ1-2	TGTGCCAGGGGGAGGGAGGACTATGGCTACACCTTC	CARGREDYGYTF
.	TRBV7-7	.	TRBJ2-7	TGTGCCAGCAGCTTACGAAGGGCTGAGGACTACGAGCAGTACTTC	CASSLRRAEDYEQYF
.	TRBV5-1	.	TRBJ2-3	TGCGCCAGCAGCTTGGGAGGTAGCGGAGTATCCCCAGATACGCAGTATTTT	CASSLGGSGVSPDTQYF